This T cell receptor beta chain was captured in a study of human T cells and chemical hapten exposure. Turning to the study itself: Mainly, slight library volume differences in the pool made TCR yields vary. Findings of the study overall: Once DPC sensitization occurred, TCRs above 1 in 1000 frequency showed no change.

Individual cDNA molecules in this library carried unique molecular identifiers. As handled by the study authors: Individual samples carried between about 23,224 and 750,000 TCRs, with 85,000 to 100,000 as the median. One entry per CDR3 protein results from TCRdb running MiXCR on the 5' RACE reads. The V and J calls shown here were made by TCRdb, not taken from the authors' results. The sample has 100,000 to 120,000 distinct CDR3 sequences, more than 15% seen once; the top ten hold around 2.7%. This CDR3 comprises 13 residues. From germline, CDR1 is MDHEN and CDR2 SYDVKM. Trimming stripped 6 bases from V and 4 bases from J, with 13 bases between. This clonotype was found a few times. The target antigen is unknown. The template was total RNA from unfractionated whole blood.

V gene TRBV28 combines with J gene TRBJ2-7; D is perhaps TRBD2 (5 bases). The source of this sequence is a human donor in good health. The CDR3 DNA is TGTGCCAGCAGCCCGGGATCTACGTACGAGCAGTACTTC. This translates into CASSPGSTYEQYF.